This TCR beta chain was identified during a study of blood T cell repertoires in COVID-19. In the study overall: Samples taken during acute and convalescent COVID-19 were collected in the United States, Italy and Spain. Sources were T cells, B-cell-depleted T cells, or PBMCs; the material itself was cDNA or gDNA.

Germline V gene sequence: CDR1 MNHEY, CDR2 SVGAGI. V shed 6 bases and J shed 4 bases, with 12 bases lying between them. This CDR3 has 13 amino acids. Sequenced by immunoSEQ multiplex PCR; TCRdb stores in-frame clones only, minus some. The sample contains approximately 260,000 clones, approximately 80% of which appear only once. Sequenced: peripheral blood. The chain recombines TRBV6-5 with TRBJ2-5, with D possibly matching TRBD1 (6 bases). This TCR derives from a woman aged 40 to 50 with active or convalescent COVID-19. CDR3 protein: CASRQGWGETQYF. In DNA, the CDR3 is TGTGCCAGCAGGCAGGGGTGGGGAGAGACCCAGTACTTC.